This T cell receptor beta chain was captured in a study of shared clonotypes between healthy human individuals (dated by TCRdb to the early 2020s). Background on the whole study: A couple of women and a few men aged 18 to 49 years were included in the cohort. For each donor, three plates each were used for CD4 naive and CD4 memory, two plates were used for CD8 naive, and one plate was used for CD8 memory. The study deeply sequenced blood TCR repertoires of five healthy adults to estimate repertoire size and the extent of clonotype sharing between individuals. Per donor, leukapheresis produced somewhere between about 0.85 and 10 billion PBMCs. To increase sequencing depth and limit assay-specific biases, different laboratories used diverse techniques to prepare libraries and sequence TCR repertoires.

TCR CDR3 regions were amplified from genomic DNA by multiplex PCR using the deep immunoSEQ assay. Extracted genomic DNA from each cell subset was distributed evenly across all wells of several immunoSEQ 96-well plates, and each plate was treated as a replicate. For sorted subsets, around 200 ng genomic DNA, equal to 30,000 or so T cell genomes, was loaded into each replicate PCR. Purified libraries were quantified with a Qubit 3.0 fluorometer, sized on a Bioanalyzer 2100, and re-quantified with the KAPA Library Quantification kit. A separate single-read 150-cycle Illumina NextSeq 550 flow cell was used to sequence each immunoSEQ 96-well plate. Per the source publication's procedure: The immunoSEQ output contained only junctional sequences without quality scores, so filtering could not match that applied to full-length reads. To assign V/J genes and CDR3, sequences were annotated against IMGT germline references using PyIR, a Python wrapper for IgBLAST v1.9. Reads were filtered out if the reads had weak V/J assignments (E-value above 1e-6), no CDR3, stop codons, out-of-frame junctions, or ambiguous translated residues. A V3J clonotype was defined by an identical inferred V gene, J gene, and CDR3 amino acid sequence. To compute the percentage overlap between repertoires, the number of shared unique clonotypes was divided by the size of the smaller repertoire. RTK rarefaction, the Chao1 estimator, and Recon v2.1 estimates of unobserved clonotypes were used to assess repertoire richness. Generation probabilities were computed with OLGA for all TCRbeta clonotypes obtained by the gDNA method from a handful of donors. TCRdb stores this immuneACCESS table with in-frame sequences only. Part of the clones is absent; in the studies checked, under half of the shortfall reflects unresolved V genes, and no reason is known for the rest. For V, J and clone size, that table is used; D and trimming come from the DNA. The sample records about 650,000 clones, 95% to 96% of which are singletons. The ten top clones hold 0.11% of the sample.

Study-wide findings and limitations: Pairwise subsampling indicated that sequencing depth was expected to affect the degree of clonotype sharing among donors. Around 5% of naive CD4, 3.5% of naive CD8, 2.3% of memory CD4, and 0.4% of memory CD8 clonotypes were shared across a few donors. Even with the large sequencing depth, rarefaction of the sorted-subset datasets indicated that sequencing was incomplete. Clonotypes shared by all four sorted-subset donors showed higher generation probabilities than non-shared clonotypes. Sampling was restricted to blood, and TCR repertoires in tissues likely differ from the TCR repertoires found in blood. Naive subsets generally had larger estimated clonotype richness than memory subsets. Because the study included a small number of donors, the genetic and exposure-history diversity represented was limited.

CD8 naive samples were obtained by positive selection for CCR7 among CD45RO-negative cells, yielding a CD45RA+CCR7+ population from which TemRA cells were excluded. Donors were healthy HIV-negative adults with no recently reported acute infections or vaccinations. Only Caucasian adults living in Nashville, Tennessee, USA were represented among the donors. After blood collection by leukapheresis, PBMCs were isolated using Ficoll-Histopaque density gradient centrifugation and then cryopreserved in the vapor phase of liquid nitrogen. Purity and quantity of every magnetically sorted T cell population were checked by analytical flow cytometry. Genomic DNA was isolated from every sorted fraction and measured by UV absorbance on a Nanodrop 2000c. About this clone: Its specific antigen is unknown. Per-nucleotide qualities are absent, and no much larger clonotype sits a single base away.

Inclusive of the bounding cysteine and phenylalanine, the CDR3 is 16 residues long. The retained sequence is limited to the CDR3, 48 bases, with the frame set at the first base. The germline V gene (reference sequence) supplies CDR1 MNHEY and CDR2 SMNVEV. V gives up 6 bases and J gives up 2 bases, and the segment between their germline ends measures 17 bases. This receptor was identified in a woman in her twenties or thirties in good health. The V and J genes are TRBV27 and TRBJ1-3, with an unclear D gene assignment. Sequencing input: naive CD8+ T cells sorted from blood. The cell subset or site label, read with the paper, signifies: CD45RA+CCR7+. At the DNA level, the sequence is TGTGCCAGCAGGGGGAGGACCGGGGAGGCTGGAAACACCATATATTTT. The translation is CASRGRTGEAGNTIYF.